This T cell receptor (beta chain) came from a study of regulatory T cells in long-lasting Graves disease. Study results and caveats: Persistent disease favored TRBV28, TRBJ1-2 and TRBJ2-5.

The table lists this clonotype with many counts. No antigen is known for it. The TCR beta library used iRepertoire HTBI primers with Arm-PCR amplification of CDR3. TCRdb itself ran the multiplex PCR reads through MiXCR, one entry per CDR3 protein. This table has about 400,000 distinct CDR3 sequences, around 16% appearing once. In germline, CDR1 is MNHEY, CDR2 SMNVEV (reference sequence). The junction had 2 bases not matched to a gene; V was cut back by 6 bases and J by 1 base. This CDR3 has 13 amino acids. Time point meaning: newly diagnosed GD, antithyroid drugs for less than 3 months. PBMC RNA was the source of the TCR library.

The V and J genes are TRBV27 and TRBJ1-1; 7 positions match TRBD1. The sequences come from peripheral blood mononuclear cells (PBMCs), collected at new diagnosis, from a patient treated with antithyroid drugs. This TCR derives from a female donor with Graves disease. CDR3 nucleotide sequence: TGTGCCAGCAGCTGGACAGGGAACACTGAAGCTTTCTTT. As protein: CASSWTGNTEAFF.